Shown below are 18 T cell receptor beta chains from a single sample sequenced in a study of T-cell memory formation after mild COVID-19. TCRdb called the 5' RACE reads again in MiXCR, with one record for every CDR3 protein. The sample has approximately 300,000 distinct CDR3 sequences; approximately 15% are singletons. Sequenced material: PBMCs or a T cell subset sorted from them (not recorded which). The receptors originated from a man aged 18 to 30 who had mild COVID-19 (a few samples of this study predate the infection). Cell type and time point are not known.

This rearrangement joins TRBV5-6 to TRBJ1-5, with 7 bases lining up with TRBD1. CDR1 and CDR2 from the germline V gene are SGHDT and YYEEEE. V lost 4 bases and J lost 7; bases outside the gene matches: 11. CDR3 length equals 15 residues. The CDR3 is CASSPQGVVGQPQHF. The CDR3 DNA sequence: TGTGCCAGCAGCCCTCAGGGGGTGGTTGGGCAGCCCCAGCATTTT.

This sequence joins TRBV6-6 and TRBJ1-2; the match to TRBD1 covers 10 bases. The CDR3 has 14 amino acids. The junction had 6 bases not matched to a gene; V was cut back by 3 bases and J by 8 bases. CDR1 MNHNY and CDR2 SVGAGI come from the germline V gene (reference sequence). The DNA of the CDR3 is TGTGCCAGCAGTTATCGGACAGGGGGGGAAGGCTACACCTTC. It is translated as CASSYRTGGEGYTF.

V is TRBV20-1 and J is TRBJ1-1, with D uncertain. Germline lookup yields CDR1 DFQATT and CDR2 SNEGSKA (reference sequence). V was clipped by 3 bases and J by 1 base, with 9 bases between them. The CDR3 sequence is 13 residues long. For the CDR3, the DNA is TGCAGTGCTAGGGGCAGTGGGAACACTGAAGCTTTCTTT. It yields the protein CSARGSGNTEAFF.

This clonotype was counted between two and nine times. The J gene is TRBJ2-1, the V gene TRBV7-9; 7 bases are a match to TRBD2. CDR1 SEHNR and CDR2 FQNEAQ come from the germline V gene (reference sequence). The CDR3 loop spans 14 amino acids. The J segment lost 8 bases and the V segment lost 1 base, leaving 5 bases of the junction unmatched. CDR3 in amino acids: CASSLVRGDDEQFF. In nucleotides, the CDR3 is TGTGCCAGCAGCTTAGTTCGGGGGGACGATGAGCAGTTCTTC.

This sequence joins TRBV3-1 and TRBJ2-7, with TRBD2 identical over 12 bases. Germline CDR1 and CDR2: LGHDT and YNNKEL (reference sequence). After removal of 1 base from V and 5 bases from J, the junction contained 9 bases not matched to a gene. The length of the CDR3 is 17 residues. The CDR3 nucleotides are TGTGCCAGCAGCCAAGTTTCCGGGACTAGCGGGTACAACGAGCAGTACTTC. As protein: CASSQVSGTSGYNEQYF.

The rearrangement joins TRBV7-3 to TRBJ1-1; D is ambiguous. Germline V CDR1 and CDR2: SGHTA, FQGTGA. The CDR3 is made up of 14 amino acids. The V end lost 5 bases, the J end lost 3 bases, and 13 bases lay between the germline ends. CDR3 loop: CASSRDGPDTEAFF. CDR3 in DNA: TGTGCCAGCAGCCGAGACGGACCGGACACTGAAGCTTTCTTT.

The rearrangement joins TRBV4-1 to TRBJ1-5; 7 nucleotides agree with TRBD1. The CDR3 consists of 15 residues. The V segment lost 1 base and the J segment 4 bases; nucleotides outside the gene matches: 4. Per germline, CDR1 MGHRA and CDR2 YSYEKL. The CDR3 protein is CASSQGGTENQPQHF. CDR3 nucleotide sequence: TGCGCCAGCAGCCAAGGAGGGACAGAGAATCAGCCCCAGCATTTT.

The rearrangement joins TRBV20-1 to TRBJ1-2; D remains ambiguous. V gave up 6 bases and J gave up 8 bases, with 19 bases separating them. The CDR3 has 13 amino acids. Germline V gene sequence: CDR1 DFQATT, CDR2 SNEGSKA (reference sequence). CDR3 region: CSALLWAGQGYTF. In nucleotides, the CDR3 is TGCAGTGCCCTCCTCTGGGCCGGGCAAGGCTACACCTTC.

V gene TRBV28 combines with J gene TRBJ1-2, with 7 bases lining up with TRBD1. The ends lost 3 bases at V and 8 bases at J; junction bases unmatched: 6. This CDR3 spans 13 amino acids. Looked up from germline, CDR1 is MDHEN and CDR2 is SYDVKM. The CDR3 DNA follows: TGTGCCAGCAGTTTTCGACAGGGAGAAGGCTACACCTTC. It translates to CASSFRQGEGYTF.

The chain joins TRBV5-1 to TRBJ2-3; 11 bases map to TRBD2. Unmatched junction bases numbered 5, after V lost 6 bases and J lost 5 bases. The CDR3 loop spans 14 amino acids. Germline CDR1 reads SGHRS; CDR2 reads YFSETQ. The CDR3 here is CASKELAGEDTQYF. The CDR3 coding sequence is TGCGCCAGCAAAGAACTAGCGGGGGAAGATACGCAGTATTTT. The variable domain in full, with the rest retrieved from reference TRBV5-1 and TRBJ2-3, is KAGVTQTPRYLIKTRGQQVTLSCSPISGHRSVSWYQQTPGQGLQFLFEYFSETQRNKGNFPGRFSGRQFSNSRSEMNVSTLELGDSALYLCASKELAGEDTQYFGPGTRLTVL.

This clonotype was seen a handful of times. The CDR3 DNA reads TGTGCCAGCAGCCGCCGGAACCACGAGCAGTACTTC. Translated: CASSRRNHEQYF. The chain couples TRBV5-6 to TRBJ2-7; no reliable D call. V lost 4 bases to trimming and J lost 5 bases, with 10 bases between them. The germline V gene has CDR1 SGHDT and CDR2 YYEEEE. This CDR3 comprises 12 residues.

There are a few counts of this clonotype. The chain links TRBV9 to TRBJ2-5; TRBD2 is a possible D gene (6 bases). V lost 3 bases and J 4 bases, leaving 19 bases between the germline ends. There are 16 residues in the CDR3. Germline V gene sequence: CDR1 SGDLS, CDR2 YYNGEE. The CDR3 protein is CASSGRDFPGGETQYF. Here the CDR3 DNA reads TGTGCCAGCAGCGGAAGGGACTTCCCCGGGGGAGAGACCCAGTACTTC.

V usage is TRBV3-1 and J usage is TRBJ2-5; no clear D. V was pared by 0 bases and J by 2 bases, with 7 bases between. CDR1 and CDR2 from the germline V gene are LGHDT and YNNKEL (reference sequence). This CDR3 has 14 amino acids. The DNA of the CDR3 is TGTGCCAGCAGCCAAGATTTAATACAAGAGACCCAGTACTTC. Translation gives CASSQDLIQETQYF.

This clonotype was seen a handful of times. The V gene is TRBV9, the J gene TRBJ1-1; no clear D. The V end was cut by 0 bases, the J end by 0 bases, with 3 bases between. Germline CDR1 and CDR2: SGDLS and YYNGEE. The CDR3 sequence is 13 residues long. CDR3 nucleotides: TGTGCCAGCAGCGTAGCGATGAACACTGAAGCTTTCTTT. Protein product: CASSVAMNTEAFF.

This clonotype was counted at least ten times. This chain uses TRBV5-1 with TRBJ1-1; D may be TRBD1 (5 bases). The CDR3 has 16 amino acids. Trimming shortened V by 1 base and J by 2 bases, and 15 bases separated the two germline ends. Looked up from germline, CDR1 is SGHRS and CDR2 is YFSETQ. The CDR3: CASSLQGLSENTEAFF. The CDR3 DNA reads TGCGCCAGCAGCTTGCAGGGACTCTCCGAAAACACTGAAGCTTTCTTT.

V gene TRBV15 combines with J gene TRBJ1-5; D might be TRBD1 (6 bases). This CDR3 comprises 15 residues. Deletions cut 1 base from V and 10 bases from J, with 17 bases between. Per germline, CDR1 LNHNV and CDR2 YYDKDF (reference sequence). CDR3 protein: CATSRVLGGSVPQHF. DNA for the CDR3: TGTGCCACCAGCAGAGTTTTGGGGGGCTCCGTCCCCCAGCATTTT.

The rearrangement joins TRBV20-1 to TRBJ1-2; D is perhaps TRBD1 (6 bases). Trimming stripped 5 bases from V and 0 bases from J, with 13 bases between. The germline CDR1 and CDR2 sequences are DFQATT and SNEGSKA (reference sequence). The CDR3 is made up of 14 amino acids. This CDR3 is CSAARGQANYGYTF. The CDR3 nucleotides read TGCAGTGCTGCCCGGGGACAAGCTAACTATGGCTACACCTTC.

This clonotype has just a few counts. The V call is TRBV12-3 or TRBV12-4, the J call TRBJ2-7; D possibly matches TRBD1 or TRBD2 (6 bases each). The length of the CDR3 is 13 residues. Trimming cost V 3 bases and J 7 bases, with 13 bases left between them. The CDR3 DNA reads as TGTGCCAGCAGTTTCACAGGGACTGGAGAGCAGTACTTC. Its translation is CASSFTGTGEQYF.